The 3 T cell receptor beta chains given below trace back to one sample, sequenced in a study of T cells after yellow fever vaccination. TCRdb re-called the 5' RACE reads through MiXCR, storing one row per CDR3 protein. The repertoire has 610,000 or so distinct CDR3 sequences, 10% to 15% of them found once; the top ten carry 15%. Sample: PBMCs, taken on the day of the yellow fever booster vaccination. The source of these receptors is a man aged 30-40 years who received the YFV17D yellow fever vaccine.

The chain joins TRBV19 to TRBJ2-2; weak D call: TRBD1 (5 bases). The V end lost 6 bases, the J end lost 7 bases, and 15 bases lay between the germline ends. The CDR3 is 14 amino acids. Germline V gene data show CDR1 as LNHDA and CDR2 as SQIVND (reference sequence). The CDR3 is CASSDRGESGELFF. CDR3 DNA sequence: TGTGCCAGTAGCGACAGAGGAGAGAGCGGGGAGCTGTTTTTT.

This chain connects TRBV12-3 or TRBV12-4 to TRBJ1-3; 7 bases agree with TRBD1. This CDR3 has 16 residues. With 7 bases clipped from V and 0 bases from J, the junction kept 9 bases outside the gene matches. The CDR3 coding sequence is TGTGCCAGCAAGGGCCCGACAGGGTTCTCTGGAAACACCATATATTTT. Amino acid sequence: CASKGPTGFSGNTIYF.

The chain links TRBV20-1 to TRBJ2-5; 7 bases agree with TRBD2. The trim removed 3 bases at V and 3 bases at J, leaving 7 bases unmatched. The CDR3 is made up of 14 amino acids. Germline V gene data show CDR1 as DFQATT and CDR2 as SNEGSKA (reference sequence). CDR3 sequence: CSARRDYTEETQYF. The CDR3 DNA reads TGCAGTGCTAGGCGGGACTATACTGAAGAGACCCAGTACTTC.